This T cell receptor (beta chain) was recorded in a study of human T cells and chemical hapten exposure. The CDR3 is 16 residues long. With V trimmed by 6 bases and J by 6 bases, 13 bases remained unmatched. Looked up from germline, CDR1 is MNHEY and CDR2 is SMNVEV (reference sequence). This clonotype has only a few counts. The antigen remains unidentified. Indicated time point: pre-sensitization, week 0. Noted treatment: therapeutic diphenylcyclopropenone sensitization with weekly scalp DPC. Total RNA came from unfractionated whole blood. Study findings and constraints: Expanded TCRs formed significantly more large CDR3 similarity clusters than controls. PT1 expanded TCR counts correlated positively with patch test score.

MiXCR, run by TCRdb on the RACE reads, gives a single entry per CDR3 protein. The table records 250,000 or so distinct CDR3 sequences, 7.5% to 10% of them present only once. The chain couples TRBV27 to TRBJ1-5; 8 bases map to TRBD1. The sample was whole blood, taken in connection with sensitization to the hapten diphenylcyclopropenone (DPC). The sequence was obtained from a woman aged 40 to 55 with alopecia areata. Some clones in this sample may be carry-over from other donors' samples. The CDR3 coding sequence is TGTGCCAGCAGGCTCTGGGCAGGGGGCGTTGGTCAGCCCCAGCATTTT. Protein: CASRLWAGGVGQPQHF.